Following are 2 T cell receptor beta chains from one sample sequenced in a study of radiation and T cells in renal cell carcinoma. The time point is: blood 2 weeks post-SBRT. Noted treatment: 15 Gy SBRT to primary tumor, nephrectomy 4 weeks later. This table comes from immunoSEQ multiplex PCR, and its TCRdb copy is limited to in-frame clones, with some not included. The top ten hold over 1.5% of the sample, which has 100,000 to 150,000 clones, approximately 75% seen once. The source was blood, collected from a patient whose treatment included radiotherapy and nephrectomy. These receptors were obtained from an older woman with renal cell carcinoma.

The chain couples TRBV28 to TRBJ2-1, with D unresolved. This CDR3 contains 13 residues. Germline V gene lookup returns CDR1 MDHEN and CDR2 SYDVKM. The ends were cut back, 10 bases at V and 12 bases at J, with 22 bases in the middle. CDR3 sequence reads: CATSRVASRAQFF. CDR3 in DNA: TGTGCCACCTCTCGGGTGGCCTCTAGGGCGCAGTTCTTC.

The chain employs TRBV11-3 and TRBJ1-2; 7 bases are shared with TRBD1. The CDR3 contains 15 residues. Germline loops: CDR1 SGHNT, CDR2 YENEEA. V trimming: 3 bases; J trimming: 2 bases; junction bases outside the gene matches: 6. The CDR3 region is CASSFGATGNYGYTF. The CDR3 DNA follows: TGTGCCAGCAGCTTCGGCGCGACAGGGAACTATGGCTACACCTTC.